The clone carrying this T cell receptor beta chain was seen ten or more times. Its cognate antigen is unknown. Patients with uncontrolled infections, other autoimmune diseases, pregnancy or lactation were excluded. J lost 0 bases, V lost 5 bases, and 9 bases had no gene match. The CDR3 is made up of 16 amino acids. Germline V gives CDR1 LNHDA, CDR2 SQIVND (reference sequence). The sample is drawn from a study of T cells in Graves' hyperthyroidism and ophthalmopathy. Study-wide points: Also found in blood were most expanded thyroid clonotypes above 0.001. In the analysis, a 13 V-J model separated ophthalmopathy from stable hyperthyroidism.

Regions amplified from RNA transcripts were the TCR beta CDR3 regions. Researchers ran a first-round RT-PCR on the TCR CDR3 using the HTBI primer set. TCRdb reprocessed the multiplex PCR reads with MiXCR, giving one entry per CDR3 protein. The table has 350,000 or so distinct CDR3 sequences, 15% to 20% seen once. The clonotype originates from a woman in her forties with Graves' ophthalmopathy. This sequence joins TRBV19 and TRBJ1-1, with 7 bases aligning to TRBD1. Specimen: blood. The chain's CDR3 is CASSAPGQLMNTEAFF. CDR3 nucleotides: TGTGCCAGTAGTGCCCCGGGACAGCTCATGAACACTGAAGCTTTCTTT.